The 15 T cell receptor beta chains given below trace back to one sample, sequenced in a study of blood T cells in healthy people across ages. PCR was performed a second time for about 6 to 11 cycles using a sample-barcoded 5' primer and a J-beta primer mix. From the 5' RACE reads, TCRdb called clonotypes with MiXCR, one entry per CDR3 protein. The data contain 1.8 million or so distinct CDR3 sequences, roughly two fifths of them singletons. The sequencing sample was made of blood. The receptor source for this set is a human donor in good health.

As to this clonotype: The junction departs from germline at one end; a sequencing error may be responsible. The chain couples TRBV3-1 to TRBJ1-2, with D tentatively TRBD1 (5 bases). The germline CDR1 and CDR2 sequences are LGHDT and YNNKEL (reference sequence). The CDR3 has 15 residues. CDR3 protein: CASSHPTLGLYGCTF. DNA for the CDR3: TGTGCCAGCAGCCATCCGACCCTGGGGCTCTATGGCTGCACCTTC.

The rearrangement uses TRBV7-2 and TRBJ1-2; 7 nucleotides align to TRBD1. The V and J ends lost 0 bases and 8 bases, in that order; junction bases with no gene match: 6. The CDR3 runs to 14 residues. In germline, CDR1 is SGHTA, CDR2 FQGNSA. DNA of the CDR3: TGTGCCAGCAGCTTAGCAGGGGGCGCAAAGGGCTACACCTTC. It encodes CASSLAGGAKGYTF.

Written as DNA, the CDR3 is TGTGCCAGCAGCTTAGTGCGGGACATTGTTCGCCCCAACACTGAAGCTTTCTTT. This translates into CASSLVRDIVRPNTEAFF. J is TRBJ1-1 and V is TRBV7-9, with TRBD1 as a possible D gene (6 bases). This CDR3 is built from 18 residues. Trimming stripped 1 base from V and 2 bases from J, with 20 bases between. The germline V gene encodes CDR1 SEHNR and CDR2 FQNEAQ (reference sequence).

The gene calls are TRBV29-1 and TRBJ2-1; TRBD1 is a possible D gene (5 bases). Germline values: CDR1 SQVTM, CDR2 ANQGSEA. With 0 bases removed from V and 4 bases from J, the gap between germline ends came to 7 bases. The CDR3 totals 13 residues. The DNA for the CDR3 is TGCAGCGTTGAAGAACAGGAGTACAATGAGCAGTTCTTC. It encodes CSVEEQEYNEQFF.

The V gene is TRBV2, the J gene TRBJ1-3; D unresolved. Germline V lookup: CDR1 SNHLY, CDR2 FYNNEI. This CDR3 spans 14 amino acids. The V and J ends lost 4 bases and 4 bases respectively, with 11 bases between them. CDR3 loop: CASSGTFRGNTIYF. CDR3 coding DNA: TGTGCCAGCAGTGGTACCTTTCGAGGAAACACCATATATTTT.

The CDR3 sequence: CASSFTLRGNEQYF. CDR3 nucleotides: TGTGCCAGCAGCTTTACCCTGAGGGGGAACGAGCAGTACTTC. The chain combines TRBV6-2 or TRBV6-3 with TRBJ2-7; weak D call: TRBD1 (6 bases). Germline CDR1 reads MNHEY; CDR2 reads SVGEGT. The CDR3 extends over 14 amino acids. V lost 6 bases to trimming and J lost 5 bases, with 17 bases between them.

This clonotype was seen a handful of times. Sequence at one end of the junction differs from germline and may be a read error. The CDR3: CAVSESIGQRSRYNEQFF. The CDR3 DNA sequence: TGTGCCGTCAGTGAGTCCATAGGCCAGCGGAGCAGATACAATGAGCAGTTCTTC. The V call is TRBV10-3, the J call TRBJ2-1; D possibly corresponds to TRBD2 (5 bases). This CDR3 contains 18 residues. Germline V gene lookup returns CDR1 ENHRY and CDR2 SYGVKD.

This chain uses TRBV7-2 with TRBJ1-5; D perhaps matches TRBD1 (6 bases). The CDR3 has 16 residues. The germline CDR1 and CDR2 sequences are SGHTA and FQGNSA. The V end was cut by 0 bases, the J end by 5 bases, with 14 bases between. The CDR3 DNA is TGTGCCAGCAGCTTAGCATCCAGGGGTCCGCATCAGCCCCAGCATTTT. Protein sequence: CASSLASRGPHQPQHF. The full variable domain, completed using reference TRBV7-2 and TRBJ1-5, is GAGVSQSPSNKVTEKGKDVELRCDPISGHTALYWYRQSLGQGLEFLIYFQGNSAPDKSGLPSDRFSAERTGGSVSTLTIQRTQQEDSAVYLCASSLASRGPHQPQHFGDGTRLSIL.

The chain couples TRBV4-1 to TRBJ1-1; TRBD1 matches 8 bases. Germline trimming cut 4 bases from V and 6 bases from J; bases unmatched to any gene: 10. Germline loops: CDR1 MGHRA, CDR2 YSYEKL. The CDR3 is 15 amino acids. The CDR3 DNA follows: TGCGCCAGCAGCCCAAGTACAGGGGGGGAAGCTGAAGCTTTCTTT. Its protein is CASSPSTGGEAEAFF.

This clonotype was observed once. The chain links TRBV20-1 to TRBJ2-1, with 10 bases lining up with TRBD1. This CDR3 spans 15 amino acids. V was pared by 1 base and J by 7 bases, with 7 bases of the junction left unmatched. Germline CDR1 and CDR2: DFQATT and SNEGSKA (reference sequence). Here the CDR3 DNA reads TGCAGTGCTAGAGGTGGACAGGGGGTTAGGAATGAGCAGTTCTTC. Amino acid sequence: CSARGGQGVRNEQFF.

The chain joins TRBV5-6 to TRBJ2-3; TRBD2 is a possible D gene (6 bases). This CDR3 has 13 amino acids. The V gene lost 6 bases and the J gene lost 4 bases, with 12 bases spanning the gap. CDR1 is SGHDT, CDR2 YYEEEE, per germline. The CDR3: CASTQTGADTQYF. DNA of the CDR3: TGTGCCAGCACCCAGACGGGGGCAGATACGCAGTATTTT.

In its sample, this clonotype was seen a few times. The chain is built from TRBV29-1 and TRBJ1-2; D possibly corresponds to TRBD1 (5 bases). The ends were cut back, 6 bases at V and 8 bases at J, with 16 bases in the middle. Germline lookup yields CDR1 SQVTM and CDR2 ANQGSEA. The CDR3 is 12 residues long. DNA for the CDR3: TGCAGCGTAAACGCGGGGGATTTGGGCTACACCTTC. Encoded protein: CSVNAGDLGYTF. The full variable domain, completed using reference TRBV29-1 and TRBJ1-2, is SAVISQKPSRDICQRGTSLTIQCQVDSQVTMMFWYRQQPGQSLTLIATANQGSEATYESGFVIDKFPISRPNLTFSTLTVSNMSPEDSSIYLCSVNAGDLGYTFGSGTRLTVV.

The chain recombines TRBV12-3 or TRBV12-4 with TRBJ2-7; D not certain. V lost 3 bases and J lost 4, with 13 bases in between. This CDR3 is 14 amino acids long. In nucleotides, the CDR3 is TGTGCCAGCAGTTTTTCCGTGGGCCCTTACGAGCAGTACTTC. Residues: CASSFSVGPYEQYF.

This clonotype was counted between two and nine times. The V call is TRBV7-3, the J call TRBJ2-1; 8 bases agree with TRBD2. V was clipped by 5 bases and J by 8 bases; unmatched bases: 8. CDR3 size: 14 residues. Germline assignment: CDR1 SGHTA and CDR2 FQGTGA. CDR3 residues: CASSLGGASDEQFF. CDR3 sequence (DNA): TGTGCCAGCAGCCTCGGGGGGGCCTCCGATGAGCAGTTCTTC.

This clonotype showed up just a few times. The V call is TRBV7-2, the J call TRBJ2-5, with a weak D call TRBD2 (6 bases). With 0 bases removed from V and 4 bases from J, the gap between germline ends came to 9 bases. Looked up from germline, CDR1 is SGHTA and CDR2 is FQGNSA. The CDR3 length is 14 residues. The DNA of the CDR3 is TGTGCCAGCAGCTTAGCTAGGAGGGCAGAGACCCAGTACTTC. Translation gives CASSLARRAETQYF. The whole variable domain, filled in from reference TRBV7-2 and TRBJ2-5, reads GAGVSQSPSNKVTEKGKDVELRCDPISGHTALYWYRQSLGQGLEFLIYFQGNSAPDKSGLPSDRFSAERTGGSVSTLTIQRTQQEDSAVYLCASSLARRAETQYFGPGTRLLVL.